The 17 T cell receptor beta chains in this list originate from one sample, sequenced in a study of cytotoxic CD8 clonotypes in ibrutinib-treated CLL. TCRdb keeps only in-frame clones here, not all; method: immunoSEQ multiplex PCR. Altogether under 300,000 clones are present, 70% being singletons, with the ten largest covering less than 20%. The material sequenced was PBMCs, taken after 24 months of ibrutinib treatment. The receptors were sampled from a human donor with chronic lymphocytic leukemia.

This clone was observed a single time. The rearrangement links TRBV12-5 to TRBJ2-7; D is unresolved. Germline assignment: CDR1 LGHNT and CDR2 FRNRAP. The V gene lost 5 bases and the J gene lost 3 bases, with 8 bases spanning the gap. This CDR3 has 12 residues. CDR3 sequence: CASGGACYEQYF. The DNA for the CDR3 is TGTGCTAGTGGTGGTGCCTGCTACGAGCAGTACTTC.

This rearrangement joins TRBV5-4 to TRBJ1-4; a possible D gene is TRBD1 (5 bases). The CDR3 is 15 residues long. Germline CDR1 SGHNT, CDR2 YYREEE (reference sequence). Trimming shortened V by 0 bases and J by 16 bases, and 22 bases separated the two germline ends. CDR3 DNA: TGTGCCAGCAGCTTGGCCGGGAACAGGCCATCCGGGAGGTTTTTT. Translation: CASSLAGNRPSGRFF.

This clone was seen once. The chain has TRBV13 and TRBJ2-1; either TRBD1 or TRBD2 may fit D (5 bases each). CDR1 and CDR2 (germline): PRHDT, FYEKMQ (reference sequence). CDR3 size: 14 residues. Trimming took off 4 bases at V and 12 bases at J, with 19 bases between the two ends. CDR3 in amino acids: CASSYGTPQNPQFF. The CDR3 nucleotides read TGTGCCAGCAGCTACGGGACCCCCCAGAATCCGCAGTTCTTC.

J is TRBJ1-1 and V is TRBV28; D not resolved. The CDR3 runs 12 residues. The germline gives CDR1 MDHEN, CDR2 SYDVKM. V was cut by 4 bases and J by 5 bases, with 8 bases left in between. This chain's CDR3 is CASSSLGTEAFF. Here the CDR3 DNA reads TGTGCCAGCAGTTCACTGGGAACTGAAGCTTTCTTT. Full variable domain (outside the CDR3, taken from reference TRBV28 and TRBJ1-1): DVKVTQSSRYLVKRTGEKVFLECVQDMDHENMFWYRQDPGLGLRLIYFSYDVKMKEKGDIPEGYSVSREKKERFSLILESASTNQTSMYLCASSSLGTEAFFGQGTRLTVV.

The V call is TRBV4-3, the J call TRBJ2-3, with TRBD2 matching 14 bases. CDR1 and CDR2 (germline): LGHNA, YSLEER. The CDR3 consists of 19 residues. With V trimmed by 0 bases and J by 4 bases, 9 bases remained unmatched. The CDR3 protein is CASSQDSPGLAGVADTQYF. The CDR3 bases are TGCGCCAGCAGCCAAGATTCCCCGGGACTAGCGGGAGTAGCAGATACGCAGTATTTT.

This chain uses TRBV6-5 with TRBJ2-3, with TRBD1 matching over 8 bases. Per germline, CDR1 MNHEY and CDR2 SVGAGI. The CDR3 has 14 residues. With 6 bases clipped from V and 3 bases from J, the junction kept 5 bases outside the gene matches. CDR3 region: CASSRTGKTDTQYF. The CDR3 DNA reads as TGTGCCAGCAGCAGGACAGGGAAGACAGATACGCAGTATTTT.

The V and J genes are TRBV28 and TRBJ2-3; weak D call: TRBD2 (6 bases). Looked up from germline, CDR1 is MDHEN and CDR2 is SYDVKM. Trimming shortened V by 4 bases and J by 1 base, and 15 bases separated the two germline ends. The CDR3 totals 16 residues. The CDR3 coding sequence is TGTGCCAGCAGTTCTTTAGAGACTAGGGGCACAGATACGCAGTATTTT. This encodes CASSSLETRGTDTQYF.

The gene calls are TRBV9 and TRBJ2-7; weak D call: TRBD1 (6 bases). Per the germline V gene, CDR1 is SGDLS and CDR2 is YYNGEE. The CDR3 length is 12 residues. Trimming cost V 7 bases and J 3 bases, with 11 bases left between them. CDR3: CASGTGIYEQYF. The CDR3 coding sequence is TGTGCCAGCGGTACAGGGATCTACGAGCAGTACTTC.

This clone was seen more than once but under ten times. The chain couples TRBV5-6 to TRBJ2-5; D gene uncertain. V was trimmed by 6 bases and J by 2 bases, leaving 5 bases between them. This CDR3 contains 11 residues. Germline V gene sequence: CDR1 SGHDT, CDR2 YYEEEE. CDR3 sequence (DNA): TGTGCCAGCAAACGGCAAGAGACCCAGTACTTC. Its protein is CASKRQETQYF. The variable domain in full, completed from reference TRBV5-6 and TRBJ2-5, reads DAGVTQSPTHLIKTRGQQVTLRCSPKSGHDTVSWYQQALGQGPQFIFQYYEEEERQRGNFPDRFSGHQFPNYSSELNVNALLLGDSALYLCASKRQETQYFGPGTRLLVL.

The chain combines TRBV4-1 with TRBJ1-1, with D perhaps matching TRBD1 (5 bases). V lost 4 bases and J lost 2, with 8 bases in between. Germline V lookup: CDR1 MGHRA, CDR2 YSYEKL. The CDR3 is 13 amino acids. DNA of the CDR3: TGCGCCAGCAGCCTGGGGGATAACACTGAAGCTTTCTTT. This sequence encodes CASSLGDNTEAFF.

The gene calls are TRBV10-1 and TRBJ2-7; 7 nucleotides match TRBD1. Per the germline V gene, CDR1 is WNHNN and CDR2 is SYGVQD (reference sequence). V was clipped by 6 bases and J by 1 base; unmatched bases: 3. The CDR3 loop spans 13 amino acids. Here the CDR3 DNA reads TGCGCCAGCAGCTCGGACAGGTCCTACGAGCAGTACTTC. This sequence encodes CASSSDRSYEQYF.

V usage is TRBV6-5 and J usage is TRBJ1-5; D ambiguous. Trimming took 0 bases from V and 14 from J, leaving 14 bases between them. Germline CDR1 reads MNHEY; CDR2 reads SVGAGI. This CDR3 contains 13 residues. In DNA form, the CDR3 reads TGTGCCAGCAGTTACTCGGGTTCGGATTTTAAGCATTTT. Translated: CASSYSGSDFKHF.

CDR3 sequence: CASSVTPGQRAYGYTF. For the CDR3, the DNA is TGCGCCAGCAGCGTAACTCCGGGACAGAGGGCCTATGGCTACACCTTC. The rearrangement links TRBV5-1 to TRBJ1-2; TRBD1 aligns across 7 bases. CDR1 and CDR2 (germline): SGHRS, YFSETQ. The V segment lost 4 bases and the J segment 4 bases; nucleotides outside the gene matches: 13. The CDR3 spans 16 residues. The whole variable domain, filled in from reference TRBV5-1 and TRBJ1-2, reads KAGVTQTPRYLIKTRGQQVTLSCSPISGHRSVSWYQQTPGQGLQFLFEYFSETQRNKGNFPGRFSGRQFSNSRSEMNVSTLELGDSALYLCASSVTPGQRAYGYTFGSGTRLTVV.

The rearrangement uses TRBV30 and TRBJ2-3, with unresolved D. The CDR3 is made up of 12 amino acids. The germline CDR1 and CDR2 sequences are GTSNPN and SVGIG (reference sequence). Trimming shortened V by 0 bases and J by 10 bases, and 11 bases separated the two germline ends. The CDR3 DNA follows: TGTGCCTGGAGTGTACAAGAGAAGTCGCAGTATTTT. It encodes CAWSVQEKSQYF.

This chain links TRBV18 with TRBJ2-7; 8 bases line up with TRBD1. Germline CDR1 is KGHSH and CDR2 is LQKENI. This CDR3 has 15 residues. The V gene end was trimmed by 2 bases and the J gene end by 5 bases; junction bases not matched to a gene: 8. The CDR3 is CASSPSQGAHNEQYF. In DNA form, the CDR3 reads TGTGCCAGCTCACCAAGCCAGGGGGCGCACAACGAGCAGTACTTC.

V and J are TRBV30 and TRBJ2-7, with D unresolved. The V end was cut by 2 bases, the J end by 4 bases, with 12 bases between. The CDR3 runs to 13 residues. Germline CDR1 GTSNPN, CDR2 SVGIG (reference sequence). The CDR3 DNA reads as TGTGCCTGGAGTCCGGGTACCAAATACGAGCAGTACTTC. Amino acid sequence: CAWSPGTKYEQYF.

This chain links TRBV11-3 with TRBJ2-1; possibly TRBD2 for D (6 bases). The V gene's germline CDR1 is SGHNT and CDR2 YENEEA. V was shortened by 0 bases and J by 6 bases, with 9 bases between the two germline ends. The CDR3 is 14 residues long. In DNA, the CDR3 is TGTGCCAGCAGCTTAGAAGCGACTAGCAATGAGCAGTTCTTC. Translated, it gives CASSLEATSNEQFF.